This entry describes one T cell receptor (beta chain). These data come from a study of blood T cell repertoires in COVID-19. About the study: Samples of COVID-19 (acute and convalescent) were obtained from the United States, Italy and Spain.

Assay used: immunoSEQ multiplex PCR; TCRdb lists only in-frame clones, some missing. The table shows 130,000 to 150,000 clones, with under 85% occurring only once. Germline V CDR1 and CDR2: LGHNA, YNFKEQ. This CDR3 is built from 15 residues. Trimming removed 4 bases from V and 6 bases from J; junction bases left unmatched: 6. Sample: peripheral blood. The receptor's source is a man between 50 and 59 years old with active or convalescent COVID-19. The V call is TRBV4-2, the J call TRBJ2-2; TRBD2 aligns across 9 bases. The CDR3 DNA is TGTGCCAGCAGCCCCCGGACTAGCGAAGCCGGGGAGCTGTTTTTT. Residues: CASSPRTSEAGELFF.